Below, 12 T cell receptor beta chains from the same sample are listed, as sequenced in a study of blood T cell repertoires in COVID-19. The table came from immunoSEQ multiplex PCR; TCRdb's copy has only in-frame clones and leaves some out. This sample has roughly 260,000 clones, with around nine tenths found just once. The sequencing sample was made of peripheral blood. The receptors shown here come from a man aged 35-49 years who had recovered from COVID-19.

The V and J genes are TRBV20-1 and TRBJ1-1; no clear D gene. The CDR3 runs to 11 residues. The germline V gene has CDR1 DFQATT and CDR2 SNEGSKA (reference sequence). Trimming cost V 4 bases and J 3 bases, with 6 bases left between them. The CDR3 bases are TGCAGTGCTAAAGTAGACACTGAAGCTTTCTTT. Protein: CSAKVDTEAFF.

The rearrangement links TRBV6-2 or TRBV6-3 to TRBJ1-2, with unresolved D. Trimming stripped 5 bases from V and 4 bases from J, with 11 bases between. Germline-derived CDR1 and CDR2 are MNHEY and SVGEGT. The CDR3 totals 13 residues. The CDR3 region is CASSGGLTYGYTF. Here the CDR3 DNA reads TGTGCCAGCAGTGGAGGATTAACCTATGGCTACACCTTC.

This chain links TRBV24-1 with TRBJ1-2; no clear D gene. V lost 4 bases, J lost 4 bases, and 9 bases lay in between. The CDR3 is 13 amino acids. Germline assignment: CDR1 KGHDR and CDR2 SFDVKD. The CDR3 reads CATSDHSGYGYTF. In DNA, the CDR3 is TGTGCCACCAGTGACCACAGCGGCTATGGCTACACCTTC.

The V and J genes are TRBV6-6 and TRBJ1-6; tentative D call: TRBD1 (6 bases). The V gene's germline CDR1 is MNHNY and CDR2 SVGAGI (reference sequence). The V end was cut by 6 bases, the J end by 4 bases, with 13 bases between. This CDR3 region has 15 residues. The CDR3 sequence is CASRDGQTYNSPLHF. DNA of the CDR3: TGTGCCAGCAGAGACGGACAGACATATAATTCACCCCTCCACTTT.

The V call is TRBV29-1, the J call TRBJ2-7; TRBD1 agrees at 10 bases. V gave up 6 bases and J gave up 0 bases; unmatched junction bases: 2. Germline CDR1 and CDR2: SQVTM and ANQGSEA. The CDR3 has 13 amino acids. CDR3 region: CSVGQGGSYEQYF. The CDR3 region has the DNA TGCAGCGTCGGACAGGGGGGCTCCTACGAGCAGTACTTC.

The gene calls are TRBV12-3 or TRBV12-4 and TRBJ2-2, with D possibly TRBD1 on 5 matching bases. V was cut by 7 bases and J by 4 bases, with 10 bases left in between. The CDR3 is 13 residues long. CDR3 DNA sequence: TGTGCCAGCACCCCTAGGGGCACCGGGGAGCTGTTTTTT. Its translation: CASTPRGTGELFF.

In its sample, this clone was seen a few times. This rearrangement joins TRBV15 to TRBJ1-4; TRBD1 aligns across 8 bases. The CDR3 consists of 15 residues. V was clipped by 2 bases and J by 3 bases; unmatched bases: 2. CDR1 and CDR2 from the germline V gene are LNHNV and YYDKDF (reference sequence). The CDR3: CATSRQGAANEKLFF. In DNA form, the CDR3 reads TGTGCCACCAGCAGACAGGGGGCGGCTAATGAAAAACTGTTTTTT.

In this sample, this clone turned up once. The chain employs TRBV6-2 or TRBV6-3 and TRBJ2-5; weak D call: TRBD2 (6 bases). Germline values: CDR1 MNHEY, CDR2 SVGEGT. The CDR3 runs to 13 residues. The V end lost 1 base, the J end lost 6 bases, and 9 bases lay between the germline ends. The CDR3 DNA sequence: TGTGCCAGCAGTTACTGGGACTCTCAGACCCAGTACTTC. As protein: CASSYWDSQTQYF.

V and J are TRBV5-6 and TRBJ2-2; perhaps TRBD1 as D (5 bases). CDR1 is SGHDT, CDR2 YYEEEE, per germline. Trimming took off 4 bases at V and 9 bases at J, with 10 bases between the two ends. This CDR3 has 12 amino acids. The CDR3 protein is CASSTAGWELFF. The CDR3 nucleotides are TGTGCCAGCAGCACCGCAGGGTGGGAGCTGTTTTTT.

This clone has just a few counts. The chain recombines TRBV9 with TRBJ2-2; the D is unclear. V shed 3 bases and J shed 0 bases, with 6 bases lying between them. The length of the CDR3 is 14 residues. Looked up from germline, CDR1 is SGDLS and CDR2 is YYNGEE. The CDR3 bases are TGTGCCAGCAGCGCCGGTCCGAACACCGGGGAGCTGTTTTTT. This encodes CASSAGPNTGELFF.

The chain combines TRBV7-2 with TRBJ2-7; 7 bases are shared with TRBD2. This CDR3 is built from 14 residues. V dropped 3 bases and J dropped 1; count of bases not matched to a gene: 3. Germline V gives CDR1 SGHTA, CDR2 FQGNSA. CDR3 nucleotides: TGTGCCAGCAGCTTTTCTAGCGGATCCTACGAGCAGTACTTC. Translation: CASSFSSGSYEQYF.

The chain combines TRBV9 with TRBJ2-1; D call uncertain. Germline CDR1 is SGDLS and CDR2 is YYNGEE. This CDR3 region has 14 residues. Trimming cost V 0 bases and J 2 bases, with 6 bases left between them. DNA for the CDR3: TGTGCCAGCAGCGTAGGGGCAGCCTACAATGAGCAGTTCTTC. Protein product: CASSVGAAYNEQFF.